The rows below give T cell receptor beta chains drawn from one sample of a study of CD8+CD57+ T cells in acquired aplastic anemia. MiXCR, run by TCRdb on the reads, gives a single entry per CDR3 protein. Here the sample spans about 190,000 distinct CDR3 sequences, about 53% being singletons. The sequenced sample was sorted CD4+, CD8+, or CD8+CD57+ T cells (not recorded which) from PBMCs. Source of these receptors: a human donor in good health, serving as a control. Each CDR3 is given with its conserved first and last residue. A D gene is named only where the DNA matches it firmly. Clone size is given for some rows only: seen once, a few or many times, or a class if the clone is expanded.

clone_size | j_call | d_call | v_call | cdr3_length | cdr3_aa | cdr3_nt
- | TRBJ2-3 | - | TRBV5-1 | 15 | CASSFTGGPTDTQYF | TGCGCCAGCAGCTTCACCGGGGGCCCCACAGATACGCAGTATTTT
few | TRBJ1-3 | - | TRBV5-1 | 14 | CATQRRDASNTIYF | TGTGCCACCCAGAGGCGGGATGCTTCAAACACCATATATTTT
- | TRBJ2-5 | - | TRBV9 | 15 | CASSVAAVRGETQYF | TGTGCCAGCAGCGTAGCGGCGGTCCGGGGAGAGACCCAGTACTTC
- | TRBJ1-6 | TRBD1 | TRBV2 | 18 | CASSARTGGLRVNSPLHF | TGTGCCAGCAGCGCGAGGACAGGGGGATTGAGGGTTAATTCACCCCTCCACTTT
- | TRBJ2-5 | - | TRBV2 | 15 | CASSEVRQPGETQYF | TGTGCCAGCAGTGAAGTACGACAGCCTGGGGAGACCCAGTACTTC
- | TRBJ2-3 | TRBD1 | TRBV2 | 14 | CASSGGTGADTQYF | TGTGCCAGCAGTGGCGGGACAGGGGCAGATACGCAGTATTTT
- | TRBJ2-3 | TRBD1 | TRBV24-1 | 17 | CATSDRGQGHSTDTQYF | TGTGCCACCAGTGATCGGGGACAGGGACATAGCACAGATACGCAGTATTTT
- | TRBJ2-1 | TRBD2 | TRBV20-1 | 15 | CSAHEGPAGGNEQFF | TGCAGTGCCCATGAGGGGCCAGCGGGAGGCAATGAGCAGTTCTTC
- | TRBJ1-2 | TRBD1 | TRBV5-6 | 12 | CASSIRGLGYTF | TGTGCCAGCAGCATCAGGGGGCTGGGCTACACCTTC
- | TRBJ2-5 | TRBD2 | TRBV15 | 14 | CATSRGGLGETQYF | TGTGCCACCTCCCGGGGAGGGTTGGGGGAGACCCAGTACTTC
- | TRBJ1-4 | - | TRBV12-3/TRBV12-4 | 14 | CASSWGATNEKLFF | TGTGCCAGCAGTTGGGGGGCGACTAATGAAAAACTGTTTTTT
- | TRBJ2-7 | - | TRBV20-1 | 14 | CSARGRDGSYEQYF | TGCAGTGCTAGGGGGCGGGACGGATCCTACGAGCAGTACTTC
- | TRBJ2-5 | - | TRBV7-9 | 9 | CAGGETQYF | TGTGCCGGAGGAGAGACCCAGTACTTC
- | TRBJ2-3 | TRBD1 | TRBV4-1 | 16 | CASSQYGTGSPDTQYF | TGCGCCAGCAGCCAATACGGGACAGGTTCCCCAGATACGCAGTATTTT
many | TRBJ1-6 | TRBD1 | TRBV28 | 15 | CASSRQGANNSPLHF | TGTGCCAGCAGTCGACAGGGGGCGAATAATTCACCCCTCCACTTT
many | TRBJ1-1 | - | TRBV19 | 15 | CASSISGGSSRAAFF | TGTGCCAGTAGTATTTCCGGAGGGTCTTCTCGGGCAGCTTTCTTT
- | TRBJ1-1 | TRBD1 | TRBV7-9 | 15 | CASSSPGQTNTEAFF | TGTGCCAGCAGCTCGCCGGGACAGACGAACACTGAAGCTTTCTTT
- | TRBJ1-1 | - | TRBV15 | 14 | CATRSDRRNTEAFF | TGTGCCACCCGATCCGACCGGAGGAACACTGAAGCTTTCTTT
many | TRBJ2-5 | - | TRBV20-1 | 13 | CSASGGLQETQYF | TGCAGTGCTAGCGGGGGCTTGCAAGAAACCCAGTACTTC
many | TRBJ1-1 | TRBD1 | TRBV6-2/TRBV6-3 | 17 | CASTRLGTGNKRTEAFF | TGTGCCAGCACCCGACTGGGGACAGGGAATAAGAGGACTGAAGCTTTCTTT
- | TRBJ2-6 | - | TRBV7-3 | 16 | CASSLGGTAGANVLTF | TGTGCCAGCAGCTTAGGAGGGACTGCTGGGGCCAACGTCCTGACTTTC
- | TRBJ2-1 | TRBD1 | TRBV10-3 | 16 | CAISDPGQGGYNEQFF | TGTGCCATCAGTGACCCGGGACAGGGTGGGTACAATGAGCAGTTCTTC
many | TRBJ2-5 | TRBD2 | TRBV7-2 | 15 | CASSFGGGEQETQYF | TGTGCCAGCAGCTTCGGCGGGGGAGAACAAGAGACCCAGTACTTC
many | TRBJ2-1 | TRBD2 | TRBV6-2/TRBV6-3 | 15 | CASSYPGTSFNEQFF | TGTGCCAGCAGTTATCCCGGGACTAGTTTTAATGAGCAGTTCTTC
many | TRBJ1-5 | - | TRBV10-3 | 13 | CAITGGGNQPQHF | TGTGCCATCACGGGTGGAGGCAATCAGCCCCAGCATTTT
- | TRBJ2-7 | TRBD2 | TRBV19 | 18 | CASSIVLSGGRNSYEQYF | TGTGCCAGTAGTATTGTTCTTTCGGGAGGGCGAAACTCCTACGAGCAGTACTTC
- | TRBJ2-7 | - | TRBV6-1 | 13 | CASSTRPSYEQYF | TGTGCCAGCAGTACACGGCCATCCTACGAGCAGTACTTC
many | TRBJ2-3 | - | TRBV19 | 14 | CASSIIGVTDTQYF | TGTGCCAGTAGTATCATCGGGGTCACAGATACGCAGTATTTT
- | TRBJ2-5 | - | TRBV2 | 11 | CASSGGLTQYF | TGTGCCAGCAGTGGGGGGCTGACCCAGTACTTC
many | TRBJ1-1 | - | TRBV20-1 | 10 | CSRVGTEAFF | TGCAGCAGGGTCGGTACTGAAGCTTTCTTT
many | TRBJ2-1 | TRBD2 | TRBV9 | 19 | CASSGSGTSGGSSYNEQFF | TGTGCCAGCAGCGGTTCCGGGACTAGCGGGGGGAGCTCCTACAATGAGCAGTTCTTC
many | TRBJ2-5 | TRBD1 | TRBV7-9 | 15 | CASSSRTGAGETQYF | TGTGCCAGCAGCTCGAGGACAGGGGCGGGAGAGACCCAGTACTTC
few | TRBJ2-3 | - | TRBV9 | 15 | CASSVGGPITDTQYF | TGTGCCAGCAGCGTAGGGGGCCCGATCACAGATACGCAGTATTTT
- | TRBJ1-5 | TRBD1 | TRBV28 | 14 | CASRWTGPNQPQHF | TGTGCCAGCAGGTGGACAGGCCCAAATCAGCCCCAGCATTTT
few | TRBJ1-3 | TRBD1 | TRBV5-1 | 16 | CASSSWGQGGGNTIYF | TGCGCCAGCAGCTCCTGGGGCCAGGGGGGCGGAAACACCATATATTTT
- | TRBJ2-7 | - | TRBV7-2 | 14 | CASSTLTGTYEQYF | TGTGCCAGCAGCACCCTGACAGGCACCTACGAGCAGTACTTC
- | TRBJ1-6 | - | TRBV7-9 | 14 | CASSSDRTNSPLHF | TGTGCCAGCAGCTCCGACAGGACCAATTCACCCCTCCACTTT
many | TRBJ1-2 | TRBD1 | TRBV27 | 14 | CASNDRGTGYGYTF | TGTGCCAGCAATGACAGGGGAACAGGGTATGGCTACACCTTC
many | TRBJ2-5 | TRBD2 | TRBV20-1 | 14 | CSAKVGGLQETQYF | TGCAGTGCTAAGGTGGGGGGGTTACAAGAGACCCAGTACTTC
- | TRBJ2-1 | - | TRBV7-9 | 14 | CASSSGAGKNEQFF | TGTGCCAGCAGCTCCGGGGCAGGGAAGAATGAGCAGTTCTTC
- | TRBJ2-6 | - | TRBV5-1 | 12 | CASRNPQNTEAF | TGCGCCAGCAGAAATCCACAGAACACTGAAGCTTTC
many | TRBJ1-1 | - | TRBV19 | 15 | CASSTPGGMNTEAFF | TGTGCCAGTAGTACACCCGGGGGGATGAACACTGAAGCTTTCTTT
many | TRBJ1-4 | - | TRBV20-1 | 14 | CSAQPGATNEKLFF | TGCAGTGCTCAACCGGGCGCAACTAATGAAAAACTGTTTTTT
- | TRBJ2-7 | TRBD2 | TRBV7-6 | 14 | CASSLGLAGPEQYF | TGTGCCAGCAGCTTAGGTCTAGCGGGCCCGGAGCAGTACTTC
- | TRBJ2-7 | - | TRBV4-1 | 14 | CASSQGPGLYEQYF | TGCGCCAGCAGCCAAGGACCAGGGCTCTACGAGCAGTACTTC
many | TRBJ2-2 | - | TRBV7-8 | 17 | CASSFPPSGKRTGELFF | TGTGCCAGCAGCTTTCCCCCAAGTGGGAAGAGGACCGGGGAGCTGTTTTTT
- | TRBJ2-5 | TRBD1 | TRBV5-6 | 12 | CASSRRQGTEYF | TGTGCCAGCAGCCGACGACAGGGGACCGAGTACTTC
- | TRBJ2-7 | TRBD1 | TRBV20-1 | 14 | CSATTRQGFYEQYF | TGCAGTGCTACAACCAGACAGGGTTTCTACGAGCAGTACTTC
many | TRBJ1-6 | - | TRBV11-2 | 17 | CASSPTRYGSYNSPLHF | TGTGCCAGCAGCCCCACAAGATATGGCTCCTATAATTCACCCCTCCACTTT
few | TRBJ2-1 | TRBD2 | TRBV7-9 | 14 | CASSFTSGGNEQFF | TGTGCCAGCAGCTTCACTAGCGGGGGCAATGAGCAGTTCTTC
- | TRBJ2-7 | TRBD1 | TRBV29-1 | 13 | CSVSGTGTYEQYF | TGCAGCGTTTCCGGGACAGGCACCTACGAGCAGTACTTC
- | TRBJ1-4 | - | TRBV7-9 | 14 | CAIRGQGLMKKLFF | TGTGCCATACGTGGTCAGGGACTAATGAAAAAACTGTTTTTT
few | TRBJ2-7 | TRBD1 | TRBV7-2 | 14 | CASSPGDRRYEQYF | TGTGCCAGCAGCCCAGGGGACAGACGCTACGAGCAGTACTTC